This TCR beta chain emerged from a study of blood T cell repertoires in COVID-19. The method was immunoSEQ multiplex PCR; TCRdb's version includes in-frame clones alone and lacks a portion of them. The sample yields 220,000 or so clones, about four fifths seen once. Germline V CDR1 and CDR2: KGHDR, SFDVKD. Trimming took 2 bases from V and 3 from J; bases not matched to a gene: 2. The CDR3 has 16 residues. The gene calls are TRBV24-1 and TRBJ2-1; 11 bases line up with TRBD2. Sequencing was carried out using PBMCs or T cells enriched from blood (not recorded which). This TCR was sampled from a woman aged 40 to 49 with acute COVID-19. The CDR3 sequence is CATSDSTSGVYNEQFF. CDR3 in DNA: TGTGCCACCAGTGATTCGACTAGCGGGGTCTACAATGAGCAGTTCTTC.